Presented here are 7 T cell receptor beta chains from one specimen sequenced in a study of shared clonotypes between healthy human individuals. The method was immunoSEQ multiplex PCR; TCRdb's version includes in-frame clones alone and lacks a portion of them. The profile covers about 2,500,000 clones, with about 92% appearing a single time and under 0.15% taken by the ten largest. Sample: naive CD4+ T cells sorted from blood. Subset in this sample: CD45RA+ positively selected. The source is a man between 18 and 29 years old in good health.

The V call is TRBV6-1, the J call TRBJ2-7, with 9 bases aligning to TRBD1. V shed 7 bases and J 9 bases; nucleotides not matched to a gene: 13. Germline CDR1 reads MNHNS; CDR2 reads SASEGT. There are 14 residues in the CDR3. The CDR3 protein is CASTRDRELERQYF. Written as DNA, the CDR3 is TGTGCCAGCACCAGGGACAGGGAGTTAGAAAGGCAGTACTTC.

This clone was seen once. This chain links TRBV30 with TRBJ2-7, with D possibly matching TRBD1 (6 bases). V was trimmed by 0 bases and J by 4 bases, leaving 16 bases between them. Germline CDR1 GTSNPN, CDR2 SVGIG (reference sequence). This CDR3 is built from 15 residues. The CDR3 here is CAWSVLAGESYEQYF. The DNA for the CDR3 is TGTGCCTGGAGTGTTCTGGCAGGGGAGTCGTACGAGCAGTACTTC.

The V gene is TRBV29-1, the J gene TRBJ1-1, with D perhaps matching TRBD1 (6 bases). The CDR3 is 16 amino acids. V was clipped by 5 bases and J by 0 bases, with 19 bases between them. CDR1 is SQVTM and CDR2 is ANQGSEA in the germline V gene. The CDR3 nucleotides read TGCAGCGTTATGACAGGTTTTCTTACAATGAACACTGAAGCTTTCTTT. Translation: CSVMTGFLTMNTEAFF.

Notes on this clone: This specimen includes other DNA sequences encoding the same CDR3. The V call is TRBV6-5, the J call TRBJ1-1; weak D call: TRBD1 (6 bases). Germline assignment: CDR1 MNHEY and CDR2 SVGAGI. V lost 0 bases and J 1 base, leaving 9 bases between the germline ends. The CDR3 spans 15 residues. The CDR3 is CASSYSGAANTEAFF. CDR3 nucleotides: TGTGCCAGCAGTTACTCGGGGGCTGCGAACACTGAAGCTTTCTTT.

The chain has TRBV10-2 and TRBJ2-3, with 8 bases aligning to TRBD2. V lost 7 bases to trimming and J lost 2 bases; unmatched junction nucleotides: 8. The CDR3 extends over 15 amino acids. Germline lookup yields CDR1 WSHSY and CDR2 SAAADI. The CDR3 protein is CASKREAGDTDTQYF. CDR3 coding DNA: TGCGCCAGCAAGAGGGAAGCGGGAGACACAGATACGCAGTATTTT.

This chain joins TRBV4-1 and TRBJ1-5, with D possibly TRBD1 on 6 matching bases. CDR1 MGHRA and CDR2 YSYEKL come from the germline V gene. Trimming stripped 1 base from V and 2 bases from J, with 18 bases between. The CDR3 runs 18 residues. CDR3 amino acids: CASSQAPPGEKGNQPQHF. The CDR3 DNA is TGCGCCAGCAGCCAAGCACCGCCAGGGGAGAAGGGCAATCAGCCCCAGCATTTT.

The chain employs TRBV5-8 and TRBJ2-2; the D gene is possibly TRBD2 (5 bases). V dropped 0 bases and J dropped 4 bases, with 13 bases sitting between them. This CDR3 is 16 amino acids long. The germline CDR1 and CDR2 sequences are SGHTS and YDEGEE. The chain's CDR3 is CASSLGQRSSTGELFF. The DNA of the CDR3 is TGTGCCAGCAGCTTGGGTCAGCGGTCTAGCACCGGGGAGCTGTTTTTT.